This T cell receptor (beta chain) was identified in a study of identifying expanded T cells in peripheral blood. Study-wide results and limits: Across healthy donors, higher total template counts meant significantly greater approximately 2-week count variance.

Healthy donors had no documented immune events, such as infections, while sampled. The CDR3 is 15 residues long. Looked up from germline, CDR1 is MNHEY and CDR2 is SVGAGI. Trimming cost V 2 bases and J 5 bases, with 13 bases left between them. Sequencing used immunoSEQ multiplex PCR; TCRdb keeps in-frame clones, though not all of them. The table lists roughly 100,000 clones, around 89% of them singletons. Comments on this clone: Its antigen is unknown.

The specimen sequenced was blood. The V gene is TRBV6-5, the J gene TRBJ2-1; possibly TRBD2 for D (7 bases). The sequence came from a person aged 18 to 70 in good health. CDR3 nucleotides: TGTGCCAGCAGTTACAAGTGGGGGGGCCACAATGAGCAGTTCTTC. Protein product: CASSYKWGGHNEQFF.